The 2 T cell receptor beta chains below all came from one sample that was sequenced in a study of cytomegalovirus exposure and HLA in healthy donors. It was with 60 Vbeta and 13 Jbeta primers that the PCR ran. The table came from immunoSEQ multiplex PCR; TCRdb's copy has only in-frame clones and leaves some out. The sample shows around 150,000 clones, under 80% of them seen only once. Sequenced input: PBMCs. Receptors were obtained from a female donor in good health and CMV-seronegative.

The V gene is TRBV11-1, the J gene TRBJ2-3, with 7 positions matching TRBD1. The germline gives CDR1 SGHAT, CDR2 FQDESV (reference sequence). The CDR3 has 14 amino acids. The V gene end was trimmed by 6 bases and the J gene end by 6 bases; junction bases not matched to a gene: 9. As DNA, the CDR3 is TGTGCCAGCAGGAGGGAGACAGGGACCGATACGCAGTATTTT. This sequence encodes CASRRETGTDTQYF.

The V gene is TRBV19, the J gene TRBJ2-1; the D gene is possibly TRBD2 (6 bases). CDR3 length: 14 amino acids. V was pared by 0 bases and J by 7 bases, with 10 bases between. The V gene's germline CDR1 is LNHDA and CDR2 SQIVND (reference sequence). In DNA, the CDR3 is TGTGCCAGTAGTATAGAACTAGCAACGAATGAGCAGTTCTTC. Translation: CASSIELATNEQFF.